This entry lists 26 T cell receptor beta chains sequenced from one sample in a study of T cells after yellow fever vaccination. TCRdb used MiXCR to reprocess the 5' RACE reads, holding one entry per CDR3 protein. The data show tens of thousands of distinct CDR3 sequences, under 12% seen once. The source was PBMCs, either bulk or a sorted T-cell subset (CD4+, CD8+, memory, or dextramer-sorted; not recorded which), collected around 15 days after the first yellow fever vaccination. The receptors shown here come from a man between 18 and 35 years old who received the YFV17D yellow fever vaccine.

This clonotype has ten or more counts. The chain has TRBV29-1 and TRBJ2-7; 9 nucleotides align to TRBD1. The germline V gene has CDR1 SQVTM and CDR2 ANQGSEA. This CDR3 is 16 amino acids long. The ends lost 1 base at V and 3 bases at J; junction bases unmatched: 10. The DNA for the CDR3 is TGCAGCGTTGAAGGAGGAGGGACAGGGTTGTTCTACGAGCAGTACTTC. Protein sequence: CSVEGGGTGLFYEQYF.

In its sample, this clonotype was seen many times. The gene calls are TRBV5-1 and TRBJ2-3; 8 bases agree with TRBD2. V was pared by 3 bases and J by 4 bases, with 4 bases of the junction left unmatched. The CDR3 runs 14 residues. Germline assignment: CDR1 SGHRS and CDR2 YFSETQ. The CDR3 DNA is TGCGCCAGCAGCTCGATGACTAGCGCAGATACGCAGTATTTT. It specifies CASSSMTSADTQYF.

In the case of this clonotype: A much larger clone differs by one base, so this may be a read error. The J gene is TRBJ2-5, the V gene TRBV5-4; TRBD2 might be the D (5 bases). V was trimmed by 5 bases and J by 1 base, leaving 9 bases between them. This CDR3 comprises 13 residues. The germline gives CDR1 SGHNT, CDR2 YYREEE (reference sequence). The CDR3 DNA is TGTGCCAGCAGTAGGGAGTTCCAAGAGACCCAGTACTTC. Protein product: CASSREFQETQYF.

This clonotype was detected ten times or more. The chain uses TRBV20-1 and TRBJ2-5; D gene unclear. The germline V and J ends were trimmed by 2 bases and 3 bases, with 16 bases remaining between them. CDR3 length equals 15 residues. Per germline, CDR1 DFQATT and CDR2 SNEGSKA (reference sequence). CDR3 in DNA: TGCAGTGCTAGACCCCGGACCCTTGCGAAAGAGACCCAGTACTTC. It translates to CSARPRTLAKETQYF.

This clonotype came up many times. The CDR3 is CASSEYYEQYF. The CDR3 region has the DNA TGTGCCAGCAGTGAATACTACGAGCAGTACTTC. The chain uses TRBV2 and TRBJ2-7; no definite D call. Deletions cut 2 bases from V and 3 bases from J, with 2 bases between. The germline V gene encodes CDR1 SNHLY and CDR2 FYNNEI. This CDR3 spans 11 amino acids. Looking up the rest from reference TRBV2 and TRBJ2-7 gives the full variable domain: EPEVTQTPSHQVTQMGQEVILRCVPISNHLYFYWYRQILGQKVEFLVSFYNNEISEKSEIFDDQFSVERPDGSNFTLKIRSTKLEDSAMYFCASSEYYEQYFGPGTRLTVT.

This clonotype was seen many times. The rearrangement links TRBV11-2 to TRBJ2-5, with D perhaps given as TRBD1 or TRBD2 (5 bases each). From germline, CDR1 is SGHAT and CDR2 FQNNGV. V dropped 2 bases and J dropped 1 base, with 11 bases sitting between them. There are 15 residues in the CDR3. CDR3 in amino acids: CASSLFPGPQETQYF. The CDR3 bases are TGTGCCAGCAGCTTATTTCCGGGACCCCAAGAGACCCAGTACTTC.

This clonotype appeared many times. The chain employs TRBV12-3 or TRBV12-4 and TRBJ1-6; 10 nucleotides match TRBD1. Trimming took 8 bases from V and 6 from J; bases not matched to a gene: 7. The CDR3 loop spans 15 amino acids. CDR3 in amino acids: CASRTGTGVNSPLHF. CDR3 nucleotide sequence: TGTGCCAGCCGTACCGGGACAGGGGTTAATTCACCCCTCCACTTT.

This clonotype appeared many times. V gene TRBV11-2 combines with J gene TRBJ2-5; the match to TRBD1 covers 7 bases. The CDR3 contains 15 residues. Germline loops: CDR1 SGHAT, CDR2 FQNNGV. Trimming took 5 bases from V and 3 from J; bases not matched to a gene: 9. CDR3 region: CASSQTYDREETQYF. The CDR3 coding sequence is TGTGCCAGCAGCCAGACCTACGACAGGGAAGAGACCCAGTACTTC.

This clonotype was counted at least ten times. The chain carries TRBV10-3 and TRBJ2-3; D possibly corresponds to TRBD1 (5 bases). V was shortened by 8 bases and J by 4 bases, with 10 bases between the two germline ends. CDR1 and CDR2 from the germline V gene are ENHRY and SYGVKD. This CDR3 spans 12 amino acids. This CDR3 reads CAIGHLPDTQYF. The CDR3 DNA follows: TGTGCCATCGGACACCTCCCAGATACGCAGTATTTT.

This clonotype was seen ten or more times. The genes are TRBV12-3 or TRBV12-4 and TRBJ2-7; tentatively, D is TRBD1 (5 bases). Between the trimmed V and J ends, which lost 6 bases and 0 bases, there was a span of 15 bases. This CDR3 is built from 15 residues. CDR3 coding DNA: TGTGCCAGCAGCTTTGGGGCAGGCCTCTCCTACGAGCAGTACTTC. It yields the protein CASSFGAGLSYEQYF.

The table lists this clonotype with many counts. The gene calls are TRBV7-2 and TRBJ2-3, with TRBD2 matching over 13 bases. CDR3 length: 18 residues. Looked up from germline, CDR1 is SGHTA and CDR2 is FQGNSA. Germline trimming cut 0 bases from V and 2 bases from J; bases unmatched to any gene: 5. CDR3 residues: CASSLARTSGGLTDTQYF. The CDR3 DNA is TGTGCCAGCAGCTTAGCCCGGACTAGCGGGGGCCTCACAGATACGCAGTATTTT.

This clonotype has a count of ten or more. This rearrangement joins TRBV4-3 to TRBJ2-2, with 8 bases lining up with TRBD2. CDR1 LGHNA and CDR2 YSLEER come from the germline V gene. The length of the CDR3 is 16 residues. V shed 0 bases, J shed 13 bases, and the junction held 13 bases outside the gene matches. CDR3 region: CASSQDIAGGPRALFF. The CDR3 region has the DNA TGCGCCAGCAGCCAAGACATCGCGGGGGGCCCCAGGGCGCTGTTTTTT.

This clonotype appeared many times. The chain links TRBV15 to TRBJ2-1; tentative D call: TRBD2 (5 bases). The V end was cut by 1 base, the J end by 7 bases, with 11 bases between. Germline assignment: CDR1 LNHNV and CDR2 YYDKDF (reference sequence). The CDR3 totals 14 residues. The chain's CDR3 is CATSRVRAGNEQFF. The CDR3 bases are TGTGCCACCAGCAGAGTGAGGGCTGGGAATGAGCAGTTCTTC. Supplemented by reference TRBV15 and TRBJ2-1, the full variable domain reads DAMVIQNPRYQVTQFGKPVTLSCSQTLNHNVMYWYQQKSSQAPKLLFHYYDKDFNNEADTPDNFQSRRPNTSFCFLDIRSPGLGDTAMYLCATSRVRAGNEQFFGPGTRLTVL.

This clonotype was counted at least ten times. The chain has TRBV18 and TRBJ2-1; a possible D gene is TRBD2 (5 bases). With 1 base removed from V and 2 bases from J, the gap between germline ends came to 6 bases. Germline-derived CDR1 and CDR2 are KGHSH and LQKENI. CDR3 size: 14 residues. CDR3 in amino acids: CASSPQGAYNEQFF. The CDR3 DNA is TGTGCCAGCTCACCACAGGGAGCCTACAATGAGCAGTTCTTC.

This clonotype occurred many times. The rearrangement joins TRBV3-1 to TRBJ2-5; weak D call: TRBD2 (6 bases). CDR1 and CDR2 from the germline V gene are LGHDT and YNNKEL (reference sequence). V shed 4 bases and J shed 2 bases, with 11 bases lying between them. This CDR3 spans 14 amino acids. CDR3 DNA: TGTGCCAGCAGCCGACTAGAGGGACAAGAGACCCAGTACTTC. Translating it yields CASSRLEGQETQYF.

As for this clonotype: A much larger clone lies a single base off, so this may be a read error. The V call is TRBV12-3 or TRBV12-4, the J call TRBJ1-1; no clear D. V shed 3 bases and J shed 4 bases, with 12 bases lying between them. The CDR3 consists of 14 residues. The CDR3 loop reads CASSLEMGGTEAFF. CDR3 nucleotide sequence: TGTGCCAGCAGTTTGGAAATGGGAGGCACTGAAGCTTTCTTT.

This clonotype has ten or more counts. The chain links TRBV6-6 to TRBJ2-3, with a weak D call TRBD2 (6 bases). The germline CDR1 and CDR2 sequences are MNHNY and SVGAGI (reference sequence). This CDR3 is built from 13 residues. Trimming removed 11 bases from V and 2 bases from J, with 14 bases in between. The CDR3 sequence is CAVTSPFTDTQYF. CDR3 sequence (DNA): TGTGCCGTAACTAGCCCTTTCACAGATACGCAGTATTTT.

In the case of this clonotype: A read error is possible here, since a much larger clone lies one base away. V is TRBV19 and J is TRBJ2-5; D is unresolved. V lost 3 bases, J lost 5 bases, and 4 bases lay in between. The CDR3 totals 11 residues. In germline, CDR1 is LNHDA, CDR2 SQIVND (reference sequence). CDR3 sequence (DNA): TGTGCCAGTAGTATTCTGGAGACCCAGTACTTC. Its translation: CASSILETQYF. Variable domain in full (rest from reference TRBV19 and TRBJ2-5): DGGITQSPKYLFRKEGQNVTLSCEQNLNHDAMYWYRQDPGQGLRLIYYSQIVNDFQKGDIAEGYSVSREKKESFPLTVTSAQKNPTAFYLCASSILETQYFGPGTRLLVL.

The chain carries TRBV6-6 and TRBJ2-5; TRBD2 agrees at 8 bases. This CDR3 comprises 15 residues. Trimming removed 4 bases from V and 5 bases from J; junction bases left unmatched: 9. Germline-derived CDR1 and CDR2 are MNHNY and SVGAGI (reference sequence). CDR3 in amino acids: CASSSQGTSEETQYF. The CDR3 bases are TGTGCCAGCAGTTCCCAGGGGACTAGTGAGGAGACCCAGTACTTC.

This clonotype was seen ten or more times. V is TRBV7-9 and J is TRBJ2-3, with D possibly being TRBD1 (6 bases). The CDR3 spans 13 residues. Trimming took off 5 bases at V and 6 bases at J, with 12 bases between the two ends. In germline, CDR1 is SEHNR, CDR2 FQNEAQ (reference sequence). CDR3 sequence: CASSVNREDTQYF. Written as DNA, the CDR3 is TGTGCCAGCAGCGTAAACAGGGAGGATACGCAGTATTTT.

This clonotype was seen many times. The genes are TRBV4-1 and TRBJ1-2; D uncertain. Trimming cost V 3 bases and J 0 bases, with 14 bases left between them. The CDR3 contains 16 residues. The germline V gene has CDR1 MGHRA and CDR2 YSYEKL. Here the CDR3 reads CASSQPTRRSNYGYTF. In DNA, the CDR3 is TGCGCCAGCAGCCAGCCAACCAGGAGATCTAACTATGGCTACACCTTC.

This clonotype came up many times. The rearrangement links TRBV7-2 to TRBJ1-2; D is unresolved. Germline values: CDR1 SGHTA, CDR2 FQGNSA. There are 12 residues in the CDR3. Trimming took off 5 bases at V and 7 bases at J, with 11 bases between the two ends. For the CDR3, the DNA is TGTGCCAGCAGCAGGGCCGGCGGTGGCTACACCTTC. Residues: CASSRAGGGYTF.

The table lists this clonotype with many counts. The rearrangement uses TRBV7-3 and TRBJ2-3; TRBD1 or TRBD2 may be the D gene (5 bases each). Trimming left V 2 bases short and J 2 bases short, with 20 bases between. Germline V gives CDR1 SGHTA, CDR2 FQGTGA. CDR3 size: 18 residues. Written as DNA, the CDR3 is TGTGCCAGCAGCTTACGGGGCCCGGGGAGCGGACTCACAGATACGCAGTATTTT. It translates to CASSLRGPGSGLTDTQYF.

This clonotype appeared many times. The rearrangement uses TRBV4-3 and TRBJ2-1; D unresolved. V lost 0 bases and J lost 2, with 8 bases in between. The CDR3 length is 15 residues. The V gene's germline CDR1 is LGHNA and CDR2 YSLEER. As DNA, the CDR3 is TGCGCCAGCAGCCAAGAGGCAGTTACCTACAATGAGCAGTTCTTC. Translating it yields CASSQEAVTYNEQFF.

This clonotype was found many times. This chain uses TRBV7-2 with TRBJ2-3; no clear D. The V gene's germline CDR1 is SGHTA and CDR2 FQGNSA. The CDR3 runs 14 residues. Trimming shortened V by 1 base and J by 1 base, and 6 bases separated the two germline ends. The CDR3 spells CASSLGAGTDTQYF. The CDR3 nucleotides are TGTGCCAGCAGCTTAGGGGCGGGCACAGATACGCAGTATTTT.

This clonotype was counted at least ten times. The chain couples TRBV25-1 to TRBJ1-3; TRBD1 matches 7 bases. Trimming took 2 bases from V and 1 from J; bases not matched to a gene: 2. The CDR3 spans 15 residues. Germline CDR1 reads MGHDK; CDR2 reads SYGVNS. The CDR3 nucleotides read TGTGCCAGCAGTGAACTACAGGGGTCTGGAAACACCATATATTTT. This encodes CASSELQGSGNTIYF.